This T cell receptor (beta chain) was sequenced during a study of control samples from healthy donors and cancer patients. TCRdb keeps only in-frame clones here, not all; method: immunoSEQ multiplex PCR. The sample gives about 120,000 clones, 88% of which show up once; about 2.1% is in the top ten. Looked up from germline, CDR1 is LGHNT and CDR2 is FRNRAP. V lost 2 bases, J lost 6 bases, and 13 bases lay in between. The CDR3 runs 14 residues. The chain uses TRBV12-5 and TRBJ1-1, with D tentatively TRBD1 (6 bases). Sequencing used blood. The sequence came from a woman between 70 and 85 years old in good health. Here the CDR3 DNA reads TGTGCTAGTGGTTTGACTGGGACACTCGCTGAAGCTTTCTTT. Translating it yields CASGLTGTLAEAFF.